Described below is a single T cell receptor beta chain sequence and its context. The antigen is unknown. It was with 60 Vbeta and 13 Jbeta primers that the PCR ran. Method: immunoSEQ multiplex PCR; TCRdb's copy keeps in-frame clones and lacks some. This sample has fewer than 150,000 clones; roughly three quarters occur once, and the top ten carry roughly 4.9%. Germline CDR1 SNHLY, CDR2 FYNNEI. J lost 7 bases, V lost 3 bases, and 10 bases had no gene match. The CDR3 is made up of 15 amino acids. This record comes from a study of cytomegalovirus exposure and HLA in healthy donors. Study at large: The roughly 100 million unique TCR beta sequences, from roughly 170 million T cells, were found by an earlier analysis.

Findings of the study overall: Reportedly, a later analysis found an Asian-associated ancestry cluster had fewer N-insertions than the approximately 670-donor mean. Earlier findings revealed that most TCR beta V segments proved productive either about 87% or about 30% of the time. Later work showed greater clonal expansion in HLA-associated TCR beta chains than in equally common others.

The sample consisted of PBMCs. The V call is TRBV2, the J call TRBJ1-2; 8 nucleotides agree with TRBD1. This TCR came from a woman between 50 and 59 years old in good health and CMV-seronegative. CDR3 bases: TGTGCCAGCAGTGAGGAGGGGACAGGTTGGTCTGGCTACACCTTC. As protein: CASSEEGTGWSGYTF.